Below, one T cell receptor (beta chain) is given with its context. These data originate in a study of identifying expanded T cells in peripheral blood. Trimming stripped 8 bases from V and 5 bases from J, with 15 bases between. This CDR3 has 14 amino acids. CDR1 is MDHEN and CDR2 is SYDVKM in the germline V gene. The method was immunoSEQ multiplex PCR; TCRdb's version includes in-frame clones alone and lacks a portion of them. The sample lists about 81,000 clones; about 83% were seen once. The sample was blood. This receptor was taken from a person aged 18 to 70 in good health. V gene TRBV28 combines with J gene TRBJ2-2; the D gene is possibly TRBD1 (5 bases). The chain's CDR3 is CASGLLGLTGELFF. DNA of the CDR3: TGTGCCAGCGGGCTTTTGGGGCTTACCGGGGAGCTGTTTTTT.